These 6 T cell receptor beta chains were sequenced from one sample in a study of spatial heterogeneity in lung cancer. Study results and limitations: For expanded intratumoral alpha and beta TCRs, counts tracked tumor mutation counts.

Time point of the sample: sample taken at primary tumor resection. TCRdb itself ran the 5' RACE reads through MiXCR, one entry per CDR3 protein. The table lists some 6,000 distinct CDR3 sequences, around 9.1% of them singletons. Their antigens remain unidentified. The sequencing here drew on lung tumor tissue, taken at surgery. Source of these receptors: a female donor with early-stage non-small cell lung cancer.

About this clonotype itself: This may come from a read error, since a much larger clone is one base off. The chain carries TRBV5-1 and TRBJ2-7; TRBD2 is a possible D gene (5 bases). CDR1 is SGHRS, CDR2 YFSETQ, per germline. The CDR3 length is 13 residues. The chain's CDR3 is CASSSGRGAEEYF. CDR3 nucleotides: TGCGCCAGCAGCTCCGGCCGGGGAGCCGAGGAGTACTTC.

This clonotype appeared many times. V and J are TRBV4-3 and TRBJ2-3; 7 bases map to TRBD2. This CDR3 is 16 amino acids long. V lost 1 base to trimming and J lost 2 bases; unmatched junction nucleotides: 6. The germline gives CDR1 LGHNA, CDR2 YSLEER. The CDR3 protein is CASSQGGAGPTDTQYF. For the CDR3, the DNA is TGCGCCAGCAGCCAAGGGGGAGCGGGACCCACAGATACGCAGTATTTT.

This clonotype was observed at least ten times. V and J are TRBV7-9 and TRBJ1-2; TRBD1 agrees at 9 bases. Germline CDR1 SEHNR, CDR2 FQNEAQ (reference sequence). CDR3 length equals 15 residues. The ends lost 5 bases at V and 7 bases at J; junction bases unmatched: 11. The DNA of the CDR3 is TGTGCCAGCAGCCTTCGGGACAGGGAAGGAGGTGGCTACACCTTC. This sequence encodes CASSLRDREGGGYTF.

By sample fraction, this clonotype is medium-sized. J is TRBJ2-7 and V is TRBV29-1; D is uncertain. The V and J ends lost 1 base and 6 bases respectively, with 10 bases between them. This CDR3 comprises 12 residues. Germline loops: CDR1 SQVTM, CDR2 ANQGSEA. The CDR3 DNA reads as TGCAGCGTTGAAGTATACAGTCGCGAGCAGTACTTC. It yields the protein CSVEVYSREQYF.

This clonotype was observed a handful of times. The V gene is TRBV20-1, the J gene TRBJ1-2; 10 positions match TRBD1. CDR3 length equals 15 residues. The germline gives CDR1 DFQATT, CDR2 SNEGSKA (reference sequence). V lost 6 bases and J lost 0; bases outside the gene matches: 7. As DNA, the CDR3 is TGCAGTGCCCAGGACAGGGGGTACGCTAACTATGGCTACACCTTC. Its translation is CSAQDRGYANYGYTF.

In its sample, this clonotype ranks as medium-sized. This chain joins TRBV18 and TRBJ1-5; tentatively, D is TRBD1 (6 bases). This CDR3 is 15 amino acids long. The germline V and J ends were trimmed by 3 bases and 7 bases, with 16 bases remaining between them. The germline gives CDR1 KGHSH, CDR2 LQKENI. The CDR3 sequence: CASSPETGLGQPQHF. CDR3 bases: TGTGCCAGCTCACCTGAGACAGGATTAGGACAGCCCCAGCATTTT.